A selection of T cell receptor beta chains follows, all from one sample in a study of cytomegalovirus exposure and HLA in healthy donors. TCRdb keeps only in-frame clones here, not all; method: immunoSEQ multiplex PCR. The table shows under 150,000 clones, with approximately 79% occurring only once. Sequencing was carried out using PBMCs. The receptors were sampled from a woman aged 50 to 65 in good health and CMV-seropositive. Each CDR3 is given without its conserved first and last residue. Fields, in order: J gene, clone size, V gene, D gene, CDR3 protein. D genes are given only for firm matches. Expanded clones get a size class; other rows say once, few or many, or leave the size out.

TRBJ2-5 . TRBV18 TRBD1 ASSFRTGEKETQY
TRBJ1-1 once TRBV6-5 TRBD1 ASSYNRGNTEAF
TRBJ1-2 . TRBV5-1 . ASSSTAGNYGYT
TRBJ2-7 once TRBV11-2 . ASRGGAHEQY
TRBJ1-2 once TRBV5-1 . ASSQGLNHGYT
TRBJ1-6 . TRBV6-5 . ATGGGNSPLH
TRBJ1-6 . TRBV28 TRBD1 ASSPWTGSASSYNSPLH
TRBJ2-1 . TRBV19 . ASSLTRDEQF
TRBJ1-2 . TRBV19 TRBD1 ASSIPWTGMGGYT
TRBJ2-5 . TRBV9 TRBD2 ASSVGGDEETQY
TRBJ2-5 . TRBV7-6 TRBD2 ASSLELAGGWETQY
TRBJ1-1 . TRBV5-1 . ASSLTGGDTEAS
TRBJ2-2 . TRBV6-5 . ASSYSSLATGELF
TRBJ1-3 once TRBV7-2 . ASSLFGLVGNTIY
TRBJ2-7 . TRBV5-4 . ASSLAGLLPYEQY
TRBJ2-1 . TRBV28 . ASSVSNNEQF
TRBJ1-1 . TRBV11-2 . ASSPSPGLELKAF
TRBJ1-1 . TRBV13 . ASSLGRRRNTEAF
TRBJ2-1 . TRBV5-6 TRBD1 ASSPEDREKENEQF
TRBJ2-5 . TRBV7-9 TRBD2 ASSRLAGGQETQY
TRBJ1-2 . TRBV21-1 . ASSSGTGAYT
TRBJ2-3 few TRBV7-3 . ASSLTGDTQY
TRBJ1-3 . TRBV5-1 . ASSSGAVQGNTIY
TRBJ1-1 once TRBV7-3 . ASSETGPNTEAF
TRBJ2-2 . TRBV4-3 TRBD1 ASSQGVQDRGNTGELF
TRBJ2-3 . TRBV9 . ASSVGSGLPDTQY
TRBJ1-2 . TRBV27 TRBD1 ASSFDRDYGYT
TRBJ1-1 . TRBV9 . ASSDQAWNTEAF
TRBJ2-1 . TRBV5-5 . ASSLARSSILNDEQF
TRBJ2-5 . TRBV5-4 . ASSVATQETQY
TRBJ2-2 . TRBV28 . ASTPFGDWGNTGELF
TRBJ1-1 . TRBV27 . ASSLLANTEAF
TRBJ2-5 . TRBV7-3 . ASSQYPTAGLQETQY
TRBJ1-2 few TRBV9 . ASSADSYGYT
TRBJ1-1 . TRBV7-9 TRBD1 ASSEPGQRPTNTEAF
TRBJ2-5 few TRBV5-1 . ASSLAGSSTQETQY
TRBJ1-1 . TRBV7-9 TRBD1 ASSLGDRTSTEAF
TRBJ2-7 . TRBV11-2 TRBD1 ASSAWDRLLYEQY
TRBJ1-1 . TRBV7-9 . ASSLGSRVRNTEAF
TRBJ1-1 . TRBV18 . ASSPPGELYTEAF
TRBJ1-1 . TRBV7-3 TRBD1 ASSPTGGLNTEAF
TRBJ2-3 few TRBV11-2 . ASSPLGGGSTDTQY
TRBJ1-2 . TRBV5-1 . ASSLSRDTYGYT
TRBJ1-2 . TRBV5-1 TRBD1 ASSLGTGDNT
TRBJ2-1 . TRBV28 . ASSPGNAHNEQF
TRBJ2-5 . TRBV5-1 TRBD1 ASSTSSGTGTQY
TRBJ1-1 . TRBV30 . AWTLTLDTEAF